What follows describes a single T cell receptor beta chain. The CDR3 is 15 residues long. CDR1 SGHRS and CDR2 YFSETQ come from the germline V gene. The trim removed 0 bases at V and 0 bases at J, leaving 1 base unmatched. The data belong to a study of blood T cell repertoires in COVID-19. About the research overall: The United States, Italy and Spain provided the acute and convalescent COVID-19 samples.

In the original processing: For nucleated cells, counts were estimated from reference gene primer amplification. TCRdb keeps only in-frame clones here, not all; method: immunoSEQ multiplex PCR. The V and J calls and the clone size are those of that table, but D and trimming were determined from the DNA. The sample lists 110,000 or so clones; under 85% were seen once. The receptor's source is a woman in her 70s with acute or convalescent COVID-19. The V and J genes are TRBV5-1 and TRBJ2-3; 7 bases agree with TRBD2. Sequencing was carried out using peripheral blood. The CDR3 loop reads CASSLGSGSTDTQYF. CDR3 sequence (DNA): TGCGCCAGCAGCTTGGGTAGCGGGAGCACAGATACGCAGTATTTT. The entire variable domain, with the rest obtained from reference TRBV5-1 and TRBJ2-3, is as follows: KAGVTQTPRYLIKTRGQQVTLSCSPISGHRSVSWYQQTPGQGLQFLFEYFSETQRNKGNFPGRFSGRQFSNSRSEMNVSTLELGDSALYLCASSLGSGSTDTQYFGPGTRLTVL.